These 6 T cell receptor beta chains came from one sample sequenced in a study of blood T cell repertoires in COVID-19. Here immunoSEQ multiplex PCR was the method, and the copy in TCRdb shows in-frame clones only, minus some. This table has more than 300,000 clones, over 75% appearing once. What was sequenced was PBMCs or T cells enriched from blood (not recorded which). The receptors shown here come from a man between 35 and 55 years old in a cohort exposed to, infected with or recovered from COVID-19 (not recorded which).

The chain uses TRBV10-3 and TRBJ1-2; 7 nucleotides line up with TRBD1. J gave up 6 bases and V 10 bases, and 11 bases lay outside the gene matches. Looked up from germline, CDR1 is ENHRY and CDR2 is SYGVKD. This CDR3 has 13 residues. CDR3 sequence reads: CASYSGQLDGYTF. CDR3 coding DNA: TGTGCCAGTTATTCGGGACAGCTCGATGGCTACACCTTC.

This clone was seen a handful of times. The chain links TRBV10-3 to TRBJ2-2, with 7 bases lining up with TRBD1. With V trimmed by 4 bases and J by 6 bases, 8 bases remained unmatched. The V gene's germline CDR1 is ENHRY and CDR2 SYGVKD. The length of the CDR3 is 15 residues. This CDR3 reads CAISGDSRGAGELFF. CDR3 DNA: TGTGCCATCAGTGGGGACAGTCGAGGGGCCGGGGAGCTGTTTTTT.

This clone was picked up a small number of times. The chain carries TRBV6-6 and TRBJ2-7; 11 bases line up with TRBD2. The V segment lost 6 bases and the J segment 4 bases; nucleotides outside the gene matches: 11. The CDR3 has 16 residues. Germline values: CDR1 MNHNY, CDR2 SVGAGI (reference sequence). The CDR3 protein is CASSPWFGTSGYEQYF. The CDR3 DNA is TGTGCCAGCAGCCCCTGGTTTGGGACTAGCGGATACGAGCAGTACTTC.

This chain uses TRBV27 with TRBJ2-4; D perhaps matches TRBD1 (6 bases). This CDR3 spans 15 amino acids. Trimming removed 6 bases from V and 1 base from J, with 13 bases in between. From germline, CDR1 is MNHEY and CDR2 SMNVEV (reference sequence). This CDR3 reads CASSLGGFAKNIQYF. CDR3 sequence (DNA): TGTGCCAGCAGCCTAGGGGGTTTTGCCAAAAACATTCAGTACTTC.

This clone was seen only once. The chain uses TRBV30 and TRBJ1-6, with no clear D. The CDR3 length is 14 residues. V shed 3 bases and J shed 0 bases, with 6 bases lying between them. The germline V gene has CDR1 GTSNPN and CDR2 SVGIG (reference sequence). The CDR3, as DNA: TGTGCCTGGAGAGATAGCTCCTATAATTCACCCCTCCACTTT. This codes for CAWRDSSYNSPLHF.

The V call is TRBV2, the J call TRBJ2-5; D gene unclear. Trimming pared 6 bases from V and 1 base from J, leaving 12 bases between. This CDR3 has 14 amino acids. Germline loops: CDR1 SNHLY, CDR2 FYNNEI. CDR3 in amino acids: CASSKSPSQETQYF. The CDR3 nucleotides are TGTGCCAGCAGCAAATCCCCCAGCCAAGAGACCCAGTACTTC.